This TCR beta chain was recovered during a study of shared clonotypes between healthy human individuals. The length of the CDR3 is 13 residues. V was clipped by 3 bases and J by 2 bases, with 8 bases between them. The germline V gene has CDR1 SGDLS and CDR2 YYNGEE. Points on this clone: The sample contains more than one DNA sequence encoding this CDR3.

CD4+ cells were split into CD45RA+ naive and CD45RA-negative memory subsets. The authors split each subset's genomic DNA evenly across several immunoSEQ plates. Assay used: immunoSEQ multiplex PCR; TCRdb lists only in-frame clones, some missing. The data show some 1.5 million clones, roughly 95% seen once. This rearrangement joins TRBV9 to TRBJ1-1; D remains ambiguous. The sequencing sample was made of naive CD4+ T cells sorted from blood. This sample's subset: CD45RA+ positively selected. This receptor was taken from a man aged 25 to 40 in good health. CDR3 bases: TGTGCCAGCAGCGCGGGTCTAAACACTGAAGCTTTCTTT. Translation: CASSAGLNTEAFF.